The rows below give T cell receptor beta chains drawn from one sample of a study of T-cell memory formation after mild COVID-19. Each CDR3 protein is one row after TCRdb ran MiXCR on the 5' RACE reads. The table shows 350,000 to 500,000 distinct CDR3 sequences, with about 20% occurring only once. Sequencing was done on a sample of PBMCs or a T cell subset sorted from them (not recorded which). These receptors were taken from a man aged 18 to 30 who had mild COVID-19 (a few samples of this study predate the infection). Cell type and time point are not known. The CDR3 runs from the conserved cysteine through the conserved F or W. The order of the fields is D gene, V gene, clone size, J gene, CDR3 DNA, CDR3 protein. D genes are given only for firm matches. Expanded clones are given a class, and other clones once, few, many or no size at all.

D: .; V: TRBV7-2; size: few; J: TRBJ2-1; DNA: TGTGCCAGCAGCTTAGCGACGGGCAGCGTCAATGAGCAGTTCTTC; CDR3: CASSLATGSVNEQFF
D: .; V: TRBV7-9; size: few; J: TRBJ2-2; DNA: TGTGCCAGCAGCTTCTGGACAGCCGGGGAGCTGTTTTTT; CDR3: CASSFWTAGELFF
D: .; V: TRBV10-3; size: .; J: TRBJ1-2; DNA: TGTGCCATCAGTGAGTCGTGGCAGGGAACGCCCGGCTACACCTTC; CDR3: CAISESWQGTPGYTF
D: .; V: TRBV12-3/TRBV12-4; size: few; J: TRBJ1-5; DNA: TGTGCCAGCAGTTTAGAGGGGTGGGGGCATCAGCCCCAGCATTTT; CDR3: CASSLEGWGHQPQHF
D: .; V: TRBV5-1; size: .; J: TRBJ1-4; DNA: TGCGCCAGCAGCCTTCAGGGAAGTGTCGGCGAAAAACTGTTTTTT; CDR3: CASSLQGSVGEKLFF
D: .; V: TRBV5-1; size: .; J: TRBJ2-5; DNA: TGCGCCAGCAGCTTGGTCGGGGACCAAGAGACCCAGTACTTC; CDR3: CASSLVGDQETQYF
D: .; V: TRBV6-2/TRBV6-3; size: many; J: TRBJ2-5; DNA: TGTGCCAGCAGTTCCGTAACGGTAGGGGAGACCCAGTACTTC; CDR3: CASSSVTVGETQYF
D: TRBD2; V: TRBV7-2; size: few; J: TRBJ2-3; DNA: TGTGCCAGCAGCACCGGGACTAGCGTACCAGATACGCAGTATTTT; CDR3: CASSTGTSVPDTQYF
D: .; V: TRBV18; size: many; J: TRBJ2-7; DNA: TGTGCCAGCTCAACTCAACCAACCGGGGCCTCCTACGAGCAGTACTTC; CDR3: CASSTQPTGASYEQYF
D: .; V: TRBV3-1; size: .; J: TRBJ2-5; DNA: TGTGCCAGCAGCCCCCCGGGGGTTGGGGAGACCCAGTACTTC; CDR3: CASSPPGVGETQYF
D: .; V: TRBV4-1; size: .; J: TRBJ2-1; DNA: TGCGCCAGCAGCCAAGATCGTAGGGGCAAGTTCTTC; CDR3: CASSQDRRGKFF
D: .; V: TRBV5-1; size: few; J: TRBJ1-4; DNA: TGCGCCAGCAGCCTACAGGACTCAACTAATGAAAAACTGTTTTTT; CDR3: CASSLQDSTNEKLFF
D: .; V: TRBV6-5; size: .; J: TRBJ1-2; DNA: TGTGCCAGCAGTTACTCGCCGGGGGGCGGTGGCTACACCTTC; CDR3: CASSYSPGGGGYTF
D: .; V: TRBV7-3; size: .; J: TRBJ1-4; DNA: TGTGCCAGCAGCTTAACCAAAGATGAAAAACTGTTTTTT; CDR3: CASSLTKDEKLFF
D: TRBD1; V: TRBV7-8; size: few; J: TRBJ2-2; DNA: TGTGCCAGCAGCCTTTTCCCCGGGACAGGGGATCGGGCCGGGGAGCTGTTTTTT; CDR3: CASSLFPGTGDRAGELFF
D: TRBD2; V: TRBV6-6; size: few; J: TRBJ2-3; DNA: TGTGCCAGCAGCTACAGAATTACCAGCGGGGGGGCGTTAAATACGCAGTATTTT; CDR3: CASSYRITSGGALNTQYF
D: .; V: TRBV5-1; size: few; J: TRBJ2-3; DNA: TGCGCCAGCAGCCCACGAGCCACTGATGAACGTCCAGATACGCAGTATTTT; CDR3: CASSPRATDERPDTQYF
D: TRBD1; V: TRBV3-1; size: .; J: TRBJ2-2; DNA: TGTGCCAGCAGCCAAGGGTCCTGGACAGGGGCCGGGGAGCTGTTTTTT; CDR3: CASSQGSWTGAGELFF
D: TRBD1; V: TRBV7-9; size: many; J: TRBJ1-1; DNA: TGTGCCAGCAGCCAGGGGACAGATTACACTGAAGCTTTCTTT; CDR3: CASSQGTDYTEAFF
D: .; V: TRBV20-1; size: .; J: TRBJ1-2; DNA: TGCAGTGCCAGACTAGGGGGGGCAAACTATGGCTACACCTTC; CDR3: CSARLGGANYGYTF
D: TRBD1; V: TRBV6-2/TRBV6-3; size: .; J: TRBJ1-2; DNA: TGTGCCAGCATGCAGGGGGCTGGCTACACCTTC; CDR3: CASMQGAGYTF
D: .; V: TRBV18; size: .; J: TRBJ2-6; DNA: TGTGCCAGCTCACCGGGCGTCTCTGGGGCCAACGTCCTGACTTTC; CDR3: CASSPGVSGANVLTF
D: TRBD1; V: TRBV19; size: few; J: TRBJ1-5; DNA: TGTGCCAGTAGTATTCGCTCGACAGGGGTTGGCCAGCCCCAGCATTTT; CDR3: CASSIRSTGVGQPQHF
D: .; V: TRBV6-6; size: .; J: TRBJ1-2; DNA: TGTGCCAGCCTCTGGAATGGACATCTCGGCTACACCTTC; CDR3: CASLWNGHLGYTF
D: .; V: TRBV7-9; size: few; J: TRBJ1-6; DNA: TGTGCCAGCAGCCAACCCGGCAGCGTGGTATCACCCCTCCACTTT; CDR3: CASSQPGSVVSPLHF
D: .; V: TRBV29-1; size: few; J: TRBJ1-1; DNA: TGCAGCGTTGAGATTACAGAAGCTTTCTTT; CDR3: CSVEITEAFF
D: TRBD1; V: TRBV5-1; size: .; J: TRBJ2-1; DNA: TGCGCCAGCAGCACCGGACAGGGAAATTTCTATGAGCAGTTCTTC; CDR3: CASSTGQGNFYEQFF
D: TRBD1; V: TRBV6-2/TRBV6-3; size: .; J: TRBJ1-5; DNA: TGTGCCAGCGCCTGGACAGGGGGTAATCAGCCCCAGCATTTT; CDR3: CASAWTGGNQPQHF
D: .; V: TRBV7-2; size: .; J: TRBJ1-1; DNA: TGTGCCAGCAGCCAACAACAGGGCGGGCGTAATGAAGCTTTCTTT; CDR3: CASSQQQGGRNEAFF
D: .; V: TRBV5-6; size: .; J: TRBJ2-2; DNA: TGTGCCAGCAGCTTGTACTCGGGGACCGGGGAGCTGTTTTTT; CDR3: CASSLYSGTGELFF
D: .; V: TRBV28; size: few; J: TRBJ1-2; DNA: TGTGCCAGTACAGATTTCTATGGCTACACCTTC; CDR3: CASTDFYGYTF
D: .; V: TRBV12-3/TRBV12-4; size: few; J: TRBJ2-7; DNA: TGTGCCAGCAGTCACACAGACTACTCCTACGAGCAGTACTTC; CDR3: CASSHTDYSYEQYF
D: TRBD1; V: TRBV13; size: .; J: TRBJ2-5; DNA: TGTGCCAGCAGCTTATCGACAGGGGGAGGAGAGACCCAGTACTTC; CDR3: CASSLSTGGGETQYF
D: .; V: TRBV7-2; size: many; J: TRBJ2-1; DNA: TGTGCCAGCAGCTTAGGCGTTGCCAATGAGCAGTTCTTC; CDR3: CASSLGVANEQFF
D: .; V: TRBV7-9; size: .; J: TRBJ1-2; DNA: TGTGCCAGCAGCTTCGGGCAGGGAATCTATGGCTACACCTTC; CDR3: CASSFGQGIYGYTF
D: TRBD2; V: TRBV11-1; size: .; J: TRBJ2-1; DNA: TGTGCCAGCAACAACAGACTAGCGGGGCAGAGTGAGCAGTTCTTC; CDR3: CASNNRLAGQSEQFF
D: TRBD2; V: TRBV4-1; size: many; J: TRBJ2-1; DNA: TGCGCCAGCAGCCAAGTTAGGCTAGCGGTTTACAATGAGCAGTTCTTC; CDR3: CASSQVRLAVYNEQFF
D: .; V: TRBV12-3/TRBV12-4; size: few; J: TRBJ1-4; DNA: TGTGCCAGCAGTTTTCTGGGTAATGAAAAACTGTTTTTT; CDR3: CASSFLGNEKLFF
D: TRBD2; V: TRBV4-1; size: few; J: TRBJ2-4; DNA: TGCGCCAGCAGCCAAGGCCCCCAAGGACTAGCGGACCTAGCCAAAAACATTCAGTACTTC; CDR3: CASSQGPQGLADLAKNIQYF
D: TRBD1; V: TRBV4-1; size: .; J: TRBJ1-6; DNA: TGCGCCAGCAGTCCAGACAGGGCGCTGGATTCACCCCTCCACTTT; CDR3: CASSPDRALDSPLHF
D: .; V: TRBV7-8; size: .; J: TRBJ1-2; DNA: TGTGCCAGCAGCTTAGCGTACGGGGAGGGCTACACCTTC; CDR3: CASSLAYGEGYTF
D: TRBD1; V: TRBV7-2; size: few; J: TRBJ1-2; DNA: TGTGCCAGCAGCAGCCGGGACAGTAACTATGGCTACACCTTC; CDR3: CASSSRDSNYGYTF
D: TRBD1; V: TRBV5-1; size: .; J: TRBJ2-7; DNA: TGCGCCAGCAGCTTGGCCGGGACAGCCTACGAGCAGTACTTC; CDR3: CASSLAGTAYEQYF
D: .; V: TRBV5-1; size: .; J: TRBJ2-3; DNA: TGCGCCAGCAGCTTTGGGGGGAATCGGGGAGATACGCAGTATTTT; CDR3: CASSFGGNRGDTQYF
D: .; V: TRBV20-1; size: .; J: TRBJ2-2; DNA: TGCAGTCTCTTGGGAGGGAACACCGGGGAGCTGTTTTTT; CDR3: CSLLGGNTGELFF
D: TRBD2; V: TRBV7-9; size: many; J: TRBJ2-4; DNA: TGTGCCAGCAGCTTAGGTGGTAGCGGGGTAGACATTCAGTACTTC; CDR3: CASSLGGSGVDIQYF
D: .; V: TRBV4-1; size: .; J: TRBJ1-4; DNA: TGCGCCAGCAGCCAAGATCTTCAGGGGACTAATGAAAAACTGTTTTTT; CDR3: CASSQDLQGTNEKLFF
D: .; V: TRBV6-5; size: .; J: TRBJ2-5; DNA: TGTGCCAGCAGTTACTCTGGGGGGGCCGCAGAGACCCAGTACTTC; CDR3: CASSYSGGAAETQYF
D: .; V: TRBV7-9; size: many; J: TRBJ2-7; DNA: TGTGCCAGCAGCTTGGAAGGACGGTCCTACGAGCAGTACTTC; CDR3: CASSLEGRSYEQYF